The 29 T cell receptor beta chains below come from one sample, sequenced in a study of Ad26.COV2.S vaccination and SARS-CoV-2 variants. Treatment given: some 19 received Ad26.COV2.S at low or high dose, single or two shots; about 5 received placebo; per-sample allocation not given. Following the first vaccine or placebo injection, samples were taken on day 63. Assay used: immunoSEQ multiplex PCR; TCRdb lists only in-frame clones, some missing. The sample comprises roughly 400,000 clones, around 90% of which are singletons, and about 4.4% rests with the top ten. Sequencing used peripheral blood, obtained in a trial of Ad26.COV2.S vaccine versus placebo. All receptors derive from a person between 18 and 59 years old who received the Ad26.COV2.S COVID-19 vaccine or a placebo.

This clone was recorded a few times. The chain recombines TRBV7-2 with TRBJ2-1, with 7 positions matching TRBD2. Germline CDR1 SGHTA, CDR2 FQGNSA. J lost 7 bases, V lost 0 bases, and 9 bases had no gene match. The CDR3 is 16 residues long. CDR3 in DNA: TGTGCCAGCAGCTTAGCGTTCGGCGGGAGTCGGAATGAGCAGTTCTTC. It translates to CASSLAFGGSRNEQFF. Full variable domain (outside the CDR3, taken from reference TRBV7-2 and TRBJ2-1): GAGVSQSPSNKVTEKGKDVELRCDPISGHTALYWYRQSLGQGLEFLIYFQGNSAPDKSGLPSDRFSAERTGGSVSTLTIQRTQQEDSAVYLCASSLAFGGSRNEQFFGPGTRLTVL.

The chain combines TRBV6-1 with TRBJ2-7; perhaps TRBD1 as D (6 bases). Germline V gene sequence: CDR1 MNHNS, CDR2 SASEGT. The CDR3 is 16 amino acids. The V end lost 3 bases, the J end lost 3 bases, and 18 bases lay between the germline ends. CDR3 nucleotide sequence: TGTGCCAGCAGTGATAGGCGGGCAGGGGTTGGCTACGAGCAGTACTTC. Its protein is CASSDRRAGVGYEQYF.

This chain connects TRBV18 to TRBJ2-3, with D possibly being TRBD1 (5 bases). This CDR3 has 15 residues. Germline V gene lookup returns CDR1 KGHSH and CDR2 LQKENI. V lost 3 bases to trimming and J lost 2 bases, with 12 bases between them. The CDR3 is CASSPGRHATDTQYF. Written as DNA, the CDR3 is TGTGCCAGCTCACCGGGGCGGCATGCCACAGATACGCAGTATTTT.

V and J are TRBV11-2 and TRBJ2-7, with 9 bases fitting TRBD1. From germline, CDR1 is SGHAT and CDR2 FQNNGV. The CDR3 consists of 13 residues. J lost 5 bases, V lost 6 bases, and 5 bases had no gene match. The CDR3: CASRQTGGHEQYF. The CDR3 DNA reads TGTGCCAGCAGACAAACAGGGGGCCACGAGCAGTACTTC.

J is TRBJ1-2 and V is TRBV19; a weak D match, TRBD1 (6 bases). The V end was cut by 6 bases, the J end by 8 bases, with 10 bases between. CDR1 LNHDA and CDR2 SQIVND come from the germline V gene (reference sequence). The CDR3 is 11 amino acids. For the CDR3, the DNA is TGTGCCAGTAGGCAGGGGTCAGGCTACACCTTC. It codes for CASRQGSGYTF.

This chain connects TRBV7-3 to TRBJ1-1; D is unresolved. Per germline, CDR1 SGHTA and CDR2 FQGTGA. The CDR3 length is 13 residues. The V gene lost 6 bases and the J gene lost 4 bases, with 12 bases spanning the gap. The CDR3 spells CASSPAEGTEAFF. The CDR3 coding sequence is TGTGCCAGCAGTCCAGCCGAGGGCACTGAAGCTTTCTTT.

This chain joins TRBV19 and TRBJ1-5; 12 bases line up with TRBD1. The CDR3 has 17 residues. Germline V gene lookup returns CDR1 LNHDA and CDR2 SQIVND (reference sequence). J gave up 6 bases and V 3 bases, and 9 bases lay outside the gene matches. The CDR3 sequence is CASSIYRDRGPGQPQHF. The DNA for the CDR3 is TGTGCCAGTAGTATCTACCGGGACAGGGGGCCAGGTCAGCCCCAGCATTTT.

This chain links TRBV25-1 with TRBJ2-5; a possible D gene is TRBD1 (5 bases). Germline V CDR1 and CDR2: MGHDK, SYGVNS. V was cut by 2 bases and J by 3 bases, with 13 bases left in between. The CDR3 extends over 15 amino acids. As DNA, the CDR3 is TGTGCCAGCAGTGAAAGTAGGACAAAGGAAGAGACCCAGTACTTC. Protein product: CASSESRTKEETQYF.

The rearrangement links TRBV7-9 to TRBJ2-7; unclear D gene. The CDR3 has 13 residues. The germline CDR1 and CDR2 sequences are SEHNR and FQNEAQ (reference sequence). The germline V and J ends were trimmed by 5 bases and 3 bases, with 11 bases remaining between them. This chain's CDR3 is CASSPDGDYEQYF. CDR3 DNA: TGTGCCAGCAGCCCTGACGGTGACTACGAGCAGTACTTC. The full variable domain, rest sourced from reference TRBV7-9 and TRBJ2-7, is DTGVSQNPRHKITKRGQNVTFRCDPISEHNRLYWYRQTLGQGPEFLTYFQNEAQLEKSRLLSDRFSAERPKGSFSTLEIQRTEQGDSAMYLCASSPDGDYEQYFGPGTRLTVT.

V usage is TRBV7-2 and J usage is TRBJ1-6, with a weak D call TRBD1 (6 bases). Trimming pared 3 bases from V and 8 bases from J, leaving 14 bases between. Germline V lookup: CDR1 SGHTA, CDR2 FQGNSA. This CDR3 comprises 15 residues. The CDR3 DNA is TGTGCCAGCAGCTTCACAGGGAATTTGCATTCACCCCTCCACTTT. It translates to CASSFTGNLHSPLHF.

V usage is TRBV28 and J usage is TRBJ2-3; 9 bases are a match to TRBD1. CDR3 size: 13 residues. V lost 6 bases to trimming and J lost 5 bases; unmatched junction nucleotides: 3. Germline CDR1 MDHEN, CDR2 SYDVKM. In DNA, the CDR3 is TGTGCCAGCAGGACAGGGGGTCGAGATACGCAGTATTTT. This gives the protein CASRTGGRDTQYF.

The V call is TRBV7-2, the J call TRBJ1-6, with 7 positions matching TRBD1. Germline-derived CDR1 and CDR2 are SGHTA and FQGNSA. The CDR3 length is 15 residues. V lost 6 bases to trimming and J lost 3 bases; unmatched junction nucleotides: 5. This chain's CDR3 is CASRLGQSYNSPLHF. The CDR3 DNA follows: TGTGCCAGCAGACTGGGACAGAGCTATAATTCACCCCTCCACTTT.

The genes are TRBV27 and TRBJ2-3; 9 nucleotides agree with TRBD2. The CDR3 runs to 17 residues. Germline V gene sequence: CDR1 MNHEY, CDR2 SMNVEV (reference sequence). V dropped 0 bases and J dropped 5; count of bases not matched to a gene: 9. In DNA form, the CDR3 reads TGTGCCAGCAGTTTATCGATGGTAGCGGGAGCGATAGATACGCAGTATTTT. Protein: CASSLSMVAGAIDTQYF.

The genes are TRBV20-1 and TRBJ1-2; D is unclear. Germline V gene sequence: CDR1 DFQATT, CDR2 SNEGSKA (reference sequence). CDR3 size: 13 residues. The V end lost 3 bases, the J end lost 2 bases, and 10 bases lay between the germline ends. As DNA, the CDR3 is TGCAGTGCTAGTAGCCGGAGAAACTATGGCTACACCTTC. This gives the protein CSASSRRNYGYTF.

This chain links TRBV11-1 with TRBJ2-2, with no clear D. V shed 3 bases and J shed 6 bases, with 8 bases lying between them. The CDR3 loop spans 13 amino acids. The germline CDR1 and CDR2 sequences are SGHAT and FQDESV (reference sequence). CDR3 sequence: CASSFRVAGELFF. CDR3 bases: TGTGCCAGCAGCTTTAGGGTTGCCGGGGAGCTGTTTTTT.

The V gene is TRBV5-6, the J gene TRBJ2-7; D ambiguous. The CDR3 is made up of 12 amino acids. The germline gives CDR1 SGHDT, CDR2 YYEEEE. V was clipped by 3 bases and J by 6 bases, with 10 bases between them. In DNA, the CDR3 is TGTGCCAGCAGCTGGTCGGTTTTCGAGCAGTACTTC. Amino acids: CASSWSVFEQYF.

The chain recombines TRBV30 with TRBJ2-2; D is uncertain. Per the germline V gene, CDR1 is GTSNPN and CDR2 is SVGIG (reference sequence). The CDR3 runs to 12 residues. The V and J ends lost 5 bases and 4 bases respectively, with 8 bases between them. As DNA, the CDR3 is TGTGCCTGGGGGTGGCTCACCGGGGAGCTGTTTTTT. This codes for CAWGWLTGELFF.

The chain is built from TRBV19 and TRBJ2-1; maybe TRBD2 (6 bases). The germline V gene encodes CDR1 LNHDA and CDR2 SQIVND (reference sequence). Trimming removed 0 bases at V and 2 bases at J, with 11 bases between. CDR3 length equals 16 residues. CDR3: CASSIEGGGTYNEQFF. The CDR3 DNA reads TGTGCCAGTAGTATAGAGGGGGGAGGCACCTACAATGAGCAGTTCTTC.

The chain combines TRBV7-3 with TRBJ2-3; 11 bases agree with TRBD2. The CDR3 runs 15 residues. Germline loops: CDR1 SGHTA, CDR2 FQGTGA. The junction had 2 bases not matched to a gene; V was cut back by 3 bases and J by 3 bases. The CDR3, as DNA: TGTGCCAGCAGCTTCGGGACTAGCGGTACAGATACGCAGTATTTT. Translation gives CASSFGTSGTDTQYF. The full variable domain, with the rest looked up from reference TRBV7-3 and TRBJ2-3, is GAGVSQTPSNKVTEKGKYVELRCDPISGHTALYWYRQSLGQGPEFLIYFQGTGAADDSGLPNDRFFAVRPEGSVSTLKIQRTERGDSAVYLCASSFGTSGTDTQYFGPGTRLTVL.

V is TRBV5-4 and J is TRBJ2-3; D is uncertain. Trimming removed 3 bases at V and 6 bases at J, with 11 bases between. The germline V gene encodes CDR1 SGHNT and CDR2 YYREEE (reference sequence). The CDR3 runs 13 residues. The CDR3 region has the DNA TGTGCCAGCAGCTCCGCCGCGCAGGATACGCAGTATTTT. Protein sequence: CASSSAAQDTQYF.

The chain joins TRBV4-1 to TRBJ1-1; D gene unclear. Germline values: CDR1 MGHRA, CDR2 YSYEKL. Trimming pared 3 bases from V and 5 bases from J, leaving 19 bases between. The CDR3 totals 16 residues. The CDR3 here is CASSQRNGPTLTEAFF. The CDR3 DNA follows: TGCGCCAGCAGCCAGAGGAATGGGCCCACCCTTACTGAAGCTTTCTTT.

With respect to this clone: Different DNA sequences within this sample yield the same CDR3. The V call is TRBV5-1, the J call TRBJ2-7; 7 bases match TRBD1. Unmatched junction bases numbered 4, after V lost 4 bases and J lost 0 bases. CDR3 length equals 14 residues. Germline V gene data show CDR1 as SGHRS and CDR2 as YFSETQ. In DNA, the CDR3 is TGCGCCAGCAGCAGTCGACAGGGCTCCTACGAGCAGTACTTC. Residues: CASSSRQGSYEQYF.

This chain joins TRBV30 and TRBJ2-2, with 9 bases matching TRBD2. Unmatched junction bases numbered 2, after V lost 1 base and J lost 5 bases. Germline-derived CDR1 and CDR2 are GTSNPN and SVGIG (reference sequence). This CDR3 region has 14 residues. The CDR3 here is CAWSGAGGTGELFF. CDR3 bases: TGTGCCTGGAGTGGAGCGGGAGGAACCGGGGAGCTGTTTTTT.

The rearrangement links TRBV5-4 to TRBJ1-1; D is ambiguous. CDR1 SGHNT and CDR2 YYREEE come from the germline V gene (reference sequence). The CDR3 totals 13 residues. Trimming shortened V by 2 bases and J by 5 bases, and 10 bases separated the two germline ends. The DNA of the CDR3 is TGTGCCAGCAGCTTCGACGAGCTTACTGAAGCTTTCTTT. This encodes CASSFDELTEAFF.

In its sample, this clone was seen once. The V and J genes are TRBV14 and TRBJ2-5; 7 nucleotides match TRBD1. Germline CDR1 and CDR2: SGHDN and FVKESK. CDR3 length equals 17 residues. J was trimmed by 2 bases and V by 0 bases; bases with no gene match: 9. CDR3 residues: CASSQEQARTGQETQYF. For the CDR3, the DNA is TGTGCCAGCAGCCAAGAGCAGGCTCGGACAGGACAAGAGACCCAGTACTTC.

The chain recombines TRBV6-6 with TRBJ1-4; 9 bases match TRBD1. The V gene's germline CDR1 is MNHNY and CDR2 SVGAGI (reference sequence). V lost 2 bases, J lost 8 bases, and 3 bases stayed unmatched. This CDR3 spans 14 amino acids. The CDR3 nucleotides are TGTGCCAGCAGTTACGTCGGGACAGGGGAAAAACTGTTTTTT. Protein product: CASSYVGTGEKLFF.

The chain has TRBV5-1 and TRBJ2-3; perhaps TRBD2 as D (5 bases). The V end was cut by 3 bases, the J end by 5 bases, with 19 bases between. This CDR3 spans 16 amino acids. Germline assignment: CDR1 SGHRS and CDR2 YFSETQ. In nucleotides, the CDR3 is TGCGCCAGCAGCTCCACCGGCTCCGGGATTGGAGATACGCAGTATTTT. Translated: CASSSTGSGIGDTQYF.

The chain recombines TRBV7-9 with TRBJ1-1; D call uncertain. CDR3 length: 12 residues. V dropped 3 bases and J dropped 0 bases, with 2 bases sitting between them. The germline V gene has CDR1 SEHNR and CDR2 FQNEAQ (reference sequence). The CDR3 loop reads CASSLMNTEAFF. Written as DNA, the CDR3 is TGTGCCAGCAGCTTGATGAACACTGAAGCTTTCTTT.

The V call is TRBV10-3, the J call TRBJ2-2; 9 nucleotides agree with TRBD2. CDR1 ENHRY and CDR2 SYGVKD come from the germline V gene. Trimming at V came to 10 bases and at J to 6 bases, leaving 12 bases not matched to a gene. The CDR3 sequence is 15 residues long. The CDR3 reads CATRVRGGRAGELFF. For the CDR3, the DNA is TGTGCCACCAGGGTCAGAGGCGGGAGGGCCGGGGAGCTGTTTTTT.